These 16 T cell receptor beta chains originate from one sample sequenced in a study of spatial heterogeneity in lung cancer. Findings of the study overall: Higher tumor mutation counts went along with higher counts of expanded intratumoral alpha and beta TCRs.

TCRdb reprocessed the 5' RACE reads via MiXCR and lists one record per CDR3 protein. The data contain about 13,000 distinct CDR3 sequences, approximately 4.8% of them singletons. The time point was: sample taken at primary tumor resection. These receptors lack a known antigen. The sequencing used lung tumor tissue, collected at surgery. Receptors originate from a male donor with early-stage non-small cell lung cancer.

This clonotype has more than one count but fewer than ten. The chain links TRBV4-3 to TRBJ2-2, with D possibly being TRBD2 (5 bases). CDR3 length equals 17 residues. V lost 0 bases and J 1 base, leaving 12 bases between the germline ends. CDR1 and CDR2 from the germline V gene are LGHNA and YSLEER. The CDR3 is CASSQDHWRQNTGELFF. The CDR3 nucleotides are TGCGCCAGCAGCCAAGACCATTGGAGGCAGAACACCGGGGAGCTGTTTTTT.

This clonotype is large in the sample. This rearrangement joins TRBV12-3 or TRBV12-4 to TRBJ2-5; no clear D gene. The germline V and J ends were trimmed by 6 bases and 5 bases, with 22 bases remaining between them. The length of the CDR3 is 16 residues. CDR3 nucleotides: TGTGCCAGCAGCCTTGGTGGTCGGAAAGTGGAGGAGACCCAGTACTTC. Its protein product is CASSLGGRKVEETQYF.

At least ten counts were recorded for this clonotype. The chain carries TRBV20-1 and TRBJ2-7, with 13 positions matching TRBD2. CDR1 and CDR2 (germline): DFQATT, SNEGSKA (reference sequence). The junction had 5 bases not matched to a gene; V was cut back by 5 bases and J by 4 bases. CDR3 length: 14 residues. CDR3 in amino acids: CSAALAGGPYEQYF. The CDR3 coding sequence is TGCAGTGCTGCACTAGCGGGGGGGCCTTACGAGCAGTACTTC.

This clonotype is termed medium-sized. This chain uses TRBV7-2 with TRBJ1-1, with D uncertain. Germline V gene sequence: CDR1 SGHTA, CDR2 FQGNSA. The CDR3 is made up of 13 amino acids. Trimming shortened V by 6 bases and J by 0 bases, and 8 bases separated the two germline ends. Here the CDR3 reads CASRREMNTEAFF. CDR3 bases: TGTGCCAGCAGACGGGAGATGAACACTGAAGCTTTCTTT.

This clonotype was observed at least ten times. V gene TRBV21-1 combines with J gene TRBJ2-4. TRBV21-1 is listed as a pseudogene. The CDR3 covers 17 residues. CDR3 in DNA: TGTGCCAGCAGCAAAGCGCCTCCGACATTGCCCAAAAACATTCAGTACTTC. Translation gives CASSKAPPTLPKNIQYF.

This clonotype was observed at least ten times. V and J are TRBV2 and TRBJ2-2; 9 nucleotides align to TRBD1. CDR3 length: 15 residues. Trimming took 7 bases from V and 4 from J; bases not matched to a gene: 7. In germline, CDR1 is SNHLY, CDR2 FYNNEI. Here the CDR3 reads CASTSQGAGTGELFF. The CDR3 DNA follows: TGTGCCAGCACGTCACAGGGGGCTGGCACCGGGGAGCTGTTTTTT.

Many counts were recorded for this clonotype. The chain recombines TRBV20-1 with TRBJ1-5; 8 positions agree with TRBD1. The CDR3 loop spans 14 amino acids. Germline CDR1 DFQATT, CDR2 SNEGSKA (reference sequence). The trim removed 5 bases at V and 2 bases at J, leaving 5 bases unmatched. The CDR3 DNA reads TGCAGTGCTCCCCAGGGGGCGGGCAATCAGCCCCAGCATTTT. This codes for CSAPQGAGNQPQHF.

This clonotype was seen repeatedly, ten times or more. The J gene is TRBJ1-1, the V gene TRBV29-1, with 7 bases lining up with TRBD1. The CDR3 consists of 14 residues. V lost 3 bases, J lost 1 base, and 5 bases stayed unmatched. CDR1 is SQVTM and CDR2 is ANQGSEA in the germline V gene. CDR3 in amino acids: CSVERGQTNTEAFF. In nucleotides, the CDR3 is TGCAGCGTTGAGCGGGGACAGACGAACACTGAAGCTTTCTTT.

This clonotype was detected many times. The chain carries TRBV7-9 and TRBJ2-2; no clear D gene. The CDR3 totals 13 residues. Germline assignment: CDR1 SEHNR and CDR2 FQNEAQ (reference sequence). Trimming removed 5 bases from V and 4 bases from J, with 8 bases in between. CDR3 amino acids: CASSLITTGELFF. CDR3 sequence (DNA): TGTGCCAGCAGCCTCATCACCACCGGGGAGCTGTTTTTT.

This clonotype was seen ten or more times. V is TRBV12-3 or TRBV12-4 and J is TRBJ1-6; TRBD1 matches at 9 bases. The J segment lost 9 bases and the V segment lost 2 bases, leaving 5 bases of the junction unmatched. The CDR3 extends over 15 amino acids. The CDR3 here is CASSLRGTGPSPLHF. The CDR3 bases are TGTGCCAGCAGTTTAAGAGGGACAGGGCCTTCACCCCTCCACTTT.

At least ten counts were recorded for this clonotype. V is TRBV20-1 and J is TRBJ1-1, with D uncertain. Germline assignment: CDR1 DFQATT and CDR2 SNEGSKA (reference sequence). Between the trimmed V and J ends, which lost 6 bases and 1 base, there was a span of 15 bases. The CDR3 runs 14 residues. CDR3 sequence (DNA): TGCAGTGCCATAGGTCGGGGATCGAACACTGAAGCTTTCTTT. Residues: CSAIGRGSNTEAFF.

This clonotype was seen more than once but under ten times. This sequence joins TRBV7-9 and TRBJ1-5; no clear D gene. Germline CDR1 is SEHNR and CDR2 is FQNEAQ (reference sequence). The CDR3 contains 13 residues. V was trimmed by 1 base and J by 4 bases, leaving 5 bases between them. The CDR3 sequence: CASSLERNQPQHF. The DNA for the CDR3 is TGTGCCAGCAGCTTAGAGCGGAATCAGCCCCAGCATTTT.

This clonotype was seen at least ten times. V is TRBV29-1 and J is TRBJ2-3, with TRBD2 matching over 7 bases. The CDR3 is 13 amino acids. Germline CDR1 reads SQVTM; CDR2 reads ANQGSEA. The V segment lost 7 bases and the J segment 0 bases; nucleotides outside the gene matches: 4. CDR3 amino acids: CSANSGSTDTQYF. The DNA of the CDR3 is TGCAGCGCAAATAGCGGGAGCACAGATACGCAGTATTTT.

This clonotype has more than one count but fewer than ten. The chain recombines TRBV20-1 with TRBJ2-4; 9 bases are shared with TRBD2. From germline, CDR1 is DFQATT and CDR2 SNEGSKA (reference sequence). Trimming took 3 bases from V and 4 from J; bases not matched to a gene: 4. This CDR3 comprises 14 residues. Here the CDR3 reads CSASRSGGKNIQYF. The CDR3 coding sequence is TGCAGTGCTAGTCGCAGCGGGGGGAAAAACATTCAGTACTTC.

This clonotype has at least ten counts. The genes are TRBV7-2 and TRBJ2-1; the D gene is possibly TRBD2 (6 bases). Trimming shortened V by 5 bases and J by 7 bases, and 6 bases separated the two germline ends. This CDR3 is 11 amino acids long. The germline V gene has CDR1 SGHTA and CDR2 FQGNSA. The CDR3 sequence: CASSAGNEQFF. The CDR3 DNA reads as TGTGCCAGCAGCGCGGGGAATGAGCAGTTCTTC.

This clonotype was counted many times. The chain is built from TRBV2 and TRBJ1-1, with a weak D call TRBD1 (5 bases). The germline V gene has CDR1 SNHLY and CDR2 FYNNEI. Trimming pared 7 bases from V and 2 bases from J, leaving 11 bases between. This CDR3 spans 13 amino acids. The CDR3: CASMRQGNTEAFF. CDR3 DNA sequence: TGTGCCAGCATGAGGCAGGGTAACACTGAAGCTTTCTTT.